These 2 T cell receptor beta chains came from one sample sequenced in a study of cytomegalovirus exposure and HLA in healthy donors. PCR primers comprised 60 Vbeta and 13 Jbeta primers. Clones were sequenced by immunoSEQ multiplex PCR, and TCRdb holds only the in-frame ones, with some missing. Of about 150,000 clones listed, less than 90% are singletons. Input material: PBMCs. The receptors come from a boy aged 2 to 9 in good health and CMV-seronegative.

This rearrangement joins TRBV2 to TRBJ1-5; D is unclear. The germline V gene encodes CDR1 SNHLY and CDR2 FYNNEI. The CDR3 runs 14 residues. Trimming took 4 bases from V and 7 from J, leaving 14 bases between them. CDR3 coding DNA: TGTGCCAGCAGTGGGTCGACTCCCGAACAGCCCCAGCATTTT. Protein product: CASSGSTPEQPQHF.

The V and J genes are TRBV2 and TRBJ1-4, with D hard to call. This CDR3 has 13 amino acids. Trimming cost V 7 bases and J 8 bases, with 14 bases left between them. CDR1 is SNHLY and CDR2 is FYNNEI in the germline V gene. This CDR3 reads CASIFFGEEKLFF. CDR3 nucleotides: TGTGCCAGCATTTTTTTTGGGGAGGAAAAACTGTTTTTT.